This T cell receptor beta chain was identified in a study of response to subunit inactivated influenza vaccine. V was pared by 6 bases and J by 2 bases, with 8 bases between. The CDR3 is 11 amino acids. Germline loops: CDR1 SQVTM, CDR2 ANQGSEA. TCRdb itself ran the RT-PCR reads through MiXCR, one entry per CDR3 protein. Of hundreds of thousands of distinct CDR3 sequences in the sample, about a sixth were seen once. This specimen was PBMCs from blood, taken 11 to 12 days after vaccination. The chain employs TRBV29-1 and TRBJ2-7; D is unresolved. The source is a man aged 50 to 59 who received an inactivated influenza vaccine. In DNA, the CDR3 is TGCAGCGTGGCCATGGCCTACGAGCAGTACTTC. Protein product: CSVAMAYEQYF.